This T cell receptor beta chain came from a study of beta chain features in type 1 diabetes. Sorting based on CD45RO/CCR7/CD25/CD127/CD95/CD27 separated CD4+ naive, central memory, regulatory and stem cell-like memory cells. Study-wide findings and caveats: Researchers could not determine here whether HLA type influences TCRB rearrangement. The study found fewer insertions and more deletions at VDJ junctions in type 1 diabetes patients.

Expressed TCRB transcripts got sequenced, as all isolated RNA was reverse transcribed. Some clones are missing from TCRdb's copy, which holds only in-frame ones; the method was immunoSEQ multiplex PCR. Found here are fewer than 900,000 clones, roughly 15% of them singletons; the top ten hold 0.02% to 0.025%. On this clone: Its antigen is unidentified.

Germline V gene sequence: CDR1 MDHEN, CDR2 SYDVKM. The CDR3 consists of 13 residues. Trimming cost V 2 bases and J 8 bases, with 9 bases left between them. Sequenced sample: naive CD4+ T cells from blood. This rearrangement joins TRBV28 to TRBJ2-2, with D unresolved. This TCR came from a woman aged 18-29 years in good health. The DNA of the CDR3 is TGTGCCAGCAGTTTACCCCTGAGGGGGGAGCTGTTTTTT. Translation gives CASSLPLRGELFF.